This T cell receptor (beta chain) was sequenced for a study of blood T cell repertoires in COVID-19. Trimming stripped 1 base from V and 4 bases from J, with 16 bases between. In germline, CDR1 is LGHDT, CDR2 YNNKEL (reference sequence). CDR3 length: 16 amino acids. This table comes from immunoSEQ multiplex PCR, and its TCRdb copy is limited to in-frame clones, with some not included. The sample has about 300,000 clones, approximately 84% seen once. Specimen: peripheral blood. The V gene is TRBV3-1 (or the pseudogene TRBV3-2), the J gene TRBJ2-5, with D possibly TRBD2 on 6 matching bases. This TCR derives from a human donor with COVID-19, enrolled during active disease. The donor label of this sample is uncertain. Written as DNA, the CDR3 is TGTGCCAGCAGCCAAGGTAACCCCAGACTAGGAGAGACCCAGTACTTC. Residues: CASSQGNPRLGETQYF.